The rows below give T cell receptor beta chains drawn from one sample of a study of blood T cell repertoires in COVID-19. TCRdb's copy holds only in-frame clones and misses some; the assay was immunoSEQ multiplex PCR. Among around 190,000 clones listed, 75% to 85% were seen once. Specimen: peripheral blood. The receptor set was obtained from a human donor in a cohort sampled during active COVID-19. CDR3s include the opening cysteine and the closing phenylalanine or tryptophan. The D gene is left open where the match is weak. Part of the rows lack a size; the others show once, few, many or a class for expanded clones.

TRBV19	TRBJ2-7	TRBD1	16	-	TGTGCCAGTACCCCAGATCCGACAGGGGGGACCTACGAGCAGTACTTC	CASTPDPTGGTYEQYF
TRBV2	TRBJ2-2	TRBD1	16	-	TGTGCCAGCAGTGAAGTCGGGACAGGGGCCACCGGGGAGCTGTTTTTT	CASSEVGTGATGELFF
TRBV5-1	TRBJ2-2	TRBD2	21	-	TGCGCCAGCAGCCCTGGGTACCTCACCCCCCGTGGACTAGCCAGCTTCGGGGAGCTGTTTTTT	CASSPGYLTPRGLASFGELFF
TRBV27	TRBJ1-1	-	13	-	TGTGCCAGCAGGAAGACAGTGAACACTGAAGCTTTCTTT	CASRKTVNTEAFF
TRBV21-1	TRBJ1-1	-	16	-	TGTGCCAGCAGCAAGGGGCGACAGGGTGGTAAGGGCGAAGCTTTCTTT	CASSKGRQGGKGEAFF
TRBV28	TRBJ2-7	-	14	-	TGTGCCAGCAGTAGGACGGACCGAAGGGGCGAGCAGTACTTC	CASSRTDRRGEQYF
TRBV18	TRBJ2-1	TRBD2	11	-	TGTGCCAGCTCACTAGCGGGCGAGCAGTTCTTC	CASSLAGEQFF
TRBV7-9	TRBJ1-1	-	12	few	TGTGCCAGCAGCACGGGGACAAATGAAGCTTTCTTT	CASSTGTNEAFF
TRBV3-1/TRBV3-2	TRBJ1-6	-	12	-	TGTGCCAGCGGTTTTACGGATTCACCCCTCCACTTT	CASGFTDSPLHF
TRBV6-6	TRBJ2-7	TRBD1	14	-	TGTGCCAGCATCCCGACAGGGTCGTCCTACGAGCAGTACTTC	CASIPTGSSYEQYF